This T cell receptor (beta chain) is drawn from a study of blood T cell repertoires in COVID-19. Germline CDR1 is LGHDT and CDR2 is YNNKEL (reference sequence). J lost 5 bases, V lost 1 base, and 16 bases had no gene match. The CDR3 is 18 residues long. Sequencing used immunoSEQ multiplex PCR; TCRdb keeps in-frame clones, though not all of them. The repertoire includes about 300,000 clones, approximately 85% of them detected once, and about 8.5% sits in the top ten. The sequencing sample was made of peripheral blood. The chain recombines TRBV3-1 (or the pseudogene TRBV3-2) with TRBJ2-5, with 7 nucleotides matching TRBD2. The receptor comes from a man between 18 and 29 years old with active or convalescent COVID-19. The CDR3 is CASSQGGGIPASKETQYF. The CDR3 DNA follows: TGTGCCAGCAGCCAAGGGGGGGGTATCCCGGCCTCCAAGGAGACCCAGTACTTC.